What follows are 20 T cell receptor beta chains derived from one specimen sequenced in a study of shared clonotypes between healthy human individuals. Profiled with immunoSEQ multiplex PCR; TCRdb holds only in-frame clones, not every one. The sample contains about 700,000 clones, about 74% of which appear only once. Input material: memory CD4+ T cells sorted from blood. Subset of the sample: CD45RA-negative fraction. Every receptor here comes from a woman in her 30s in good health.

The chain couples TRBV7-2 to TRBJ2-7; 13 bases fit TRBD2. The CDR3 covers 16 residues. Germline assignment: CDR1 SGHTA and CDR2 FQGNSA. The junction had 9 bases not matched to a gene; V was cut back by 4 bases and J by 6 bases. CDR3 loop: CASSWTSGSGAGEQYF. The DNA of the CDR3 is TGTGCCAGCAGCTGGACTAGCGGGAGTGGGGCCGGCGAGCAGTACTTC.

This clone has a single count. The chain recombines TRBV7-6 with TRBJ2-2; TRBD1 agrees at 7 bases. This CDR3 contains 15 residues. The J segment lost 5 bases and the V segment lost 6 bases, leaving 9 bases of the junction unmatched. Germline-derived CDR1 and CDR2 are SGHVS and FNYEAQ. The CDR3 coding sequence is TGTGCCAGCAGTTTAACCACAGGGGCAACCGGGGAGCTGTTTTTT. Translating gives CASSLTTGATGELFF.

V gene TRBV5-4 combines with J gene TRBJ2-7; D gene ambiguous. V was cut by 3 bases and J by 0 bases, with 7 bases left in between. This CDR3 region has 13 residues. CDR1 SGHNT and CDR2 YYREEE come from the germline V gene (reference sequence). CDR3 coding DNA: TGTGCCAGCAGCTCAACAAGCTCCTACGAGCAGTACTTC. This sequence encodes CASSSTSSYEQYF.

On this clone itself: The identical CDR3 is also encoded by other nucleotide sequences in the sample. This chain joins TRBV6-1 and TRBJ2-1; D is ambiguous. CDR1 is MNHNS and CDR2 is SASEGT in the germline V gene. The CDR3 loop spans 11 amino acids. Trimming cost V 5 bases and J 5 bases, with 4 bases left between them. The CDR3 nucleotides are TGTGCCAGCAGTAGGAACAATGAGCAGTTCTTC. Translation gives CASSRNNEQFF.

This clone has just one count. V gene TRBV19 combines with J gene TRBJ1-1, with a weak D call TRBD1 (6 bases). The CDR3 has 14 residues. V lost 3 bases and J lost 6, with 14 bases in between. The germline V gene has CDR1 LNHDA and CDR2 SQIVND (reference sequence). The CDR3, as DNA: TGTGCCAGTAGTATTCGGAACAGGGCCGCTGAAGCTTTCTTT. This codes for CASSIRNRAAEAFF.

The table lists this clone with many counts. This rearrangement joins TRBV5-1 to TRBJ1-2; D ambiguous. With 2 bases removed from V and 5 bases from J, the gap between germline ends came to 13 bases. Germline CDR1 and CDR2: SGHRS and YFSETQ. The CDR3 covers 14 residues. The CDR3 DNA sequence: TGCGCCAGCAGCTTATTGGAGATTGATTATGGCTACACCTTC. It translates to CASSLLEIDYGYTF.

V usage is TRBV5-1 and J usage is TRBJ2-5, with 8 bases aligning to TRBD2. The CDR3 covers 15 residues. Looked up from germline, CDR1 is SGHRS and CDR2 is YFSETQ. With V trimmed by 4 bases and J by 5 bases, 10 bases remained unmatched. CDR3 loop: CASSGKTSDRETQYF. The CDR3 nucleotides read TGCGCCAGCAGCGGTAAGACTAGCGACCGGGAGACCCAGTACTTC.

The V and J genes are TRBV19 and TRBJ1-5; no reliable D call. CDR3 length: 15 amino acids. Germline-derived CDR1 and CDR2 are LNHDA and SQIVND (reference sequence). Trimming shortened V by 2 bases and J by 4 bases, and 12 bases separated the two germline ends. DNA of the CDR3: TGTGCCAGTAGTATATTGCCCAGACCTAATCAGCCCCAGCATTTT. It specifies CASSILPRPNQPQHF.

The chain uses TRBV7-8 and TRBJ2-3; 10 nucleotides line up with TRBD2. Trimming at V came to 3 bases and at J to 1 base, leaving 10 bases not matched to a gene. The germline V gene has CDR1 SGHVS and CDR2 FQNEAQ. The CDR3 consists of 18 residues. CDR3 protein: CASSFSGRAPVGTDTQYF. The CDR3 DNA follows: TGTGCCAGCAGCTTCAGCGGGAGGGCACCTGTGGGCACAGATACGCAGTATTTT.

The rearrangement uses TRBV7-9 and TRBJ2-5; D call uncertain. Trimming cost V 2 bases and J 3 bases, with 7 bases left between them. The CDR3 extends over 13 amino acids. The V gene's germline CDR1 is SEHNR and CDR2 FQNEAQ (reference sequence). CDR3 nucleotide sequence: TGTGCCAGCAGCTTAATCGGAAAAGAGACCCAGTACTTC. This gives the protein CASSLIGKETQYF.

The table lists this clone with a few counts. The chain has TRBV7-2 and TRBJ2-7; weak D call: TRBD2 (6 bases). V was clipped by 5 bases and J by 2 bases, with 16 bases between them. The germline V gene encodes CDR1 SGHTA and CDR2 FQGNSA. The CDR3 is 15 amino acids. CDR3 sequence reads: CASSEGSSGTYEQYF. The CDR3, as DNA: TGTGCCAGCAGCGAAGGAAGTAGCGGAACCTACGAGCAGTACTTC.

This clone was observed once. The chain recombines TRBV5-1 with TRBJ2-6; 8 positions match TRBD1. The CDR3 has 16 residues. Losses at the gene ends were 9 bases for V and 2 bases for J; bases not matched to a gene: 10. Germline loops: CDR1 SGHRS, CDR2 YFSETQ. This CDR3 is CATRQGIKAGANVLTF. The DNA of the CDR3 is TGCGCCACTAGACAGGGGATAAAGGCTGGGGCCAACGTCCTGACTTTC.

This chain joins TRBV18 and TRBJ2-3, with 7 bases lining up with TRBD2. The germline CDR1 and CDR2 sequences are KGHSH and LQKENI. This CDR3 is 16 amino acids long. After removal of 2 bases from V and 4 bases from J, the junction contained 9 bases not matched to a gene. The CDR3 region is CASSPLKARGADTQYF. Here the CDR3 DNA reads TGTGCCAGCTCACCATTGAAGGCTCGGGGGGCAGATACGCAGTATTTT. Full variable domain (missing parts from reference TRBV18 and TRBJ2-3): NAGVMQNPRHLVRRRGQEARLRCSPMKGHSHVYWYRQLPEEGLKFMVYLQKENIIDESGMPKERFSAEFPKEGPSILRIQQVVRGDSAAYFCASSPLKARGADTQYFGPGTRLTVL.

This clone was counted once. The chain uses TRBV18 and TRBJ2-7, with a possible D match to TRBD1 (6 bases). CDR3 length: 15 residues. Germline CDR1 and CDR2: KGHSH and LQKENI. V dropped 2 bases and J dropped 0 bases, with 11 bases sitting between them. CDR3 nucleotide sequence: TGTGCCAGCTCACCAGCTCAGGGGACCTCCTACGAGCAGTACTTC. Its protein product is CASSPAQGTSYEQYF.

The CDR3 reads CASKAKLAGGPGTGELFF. The CDR3 DNA reads as TGTGCCAGTAAAGCTAAACTAGCGGGAGGGCCGGGCACCGGGGAGCTGTTTTTT. The V gene is TRBV19, the J gene TRBJ2-2, with 13 bases matching TRBD2. This CDR3 spans 18 amino acids. V shed 7 bases, J shed 4 bases, and the junction held 12 bases outside the gene matches. Germline CDR1 reads LNHDA; CDR2 reads SQIVND (reference sequence).

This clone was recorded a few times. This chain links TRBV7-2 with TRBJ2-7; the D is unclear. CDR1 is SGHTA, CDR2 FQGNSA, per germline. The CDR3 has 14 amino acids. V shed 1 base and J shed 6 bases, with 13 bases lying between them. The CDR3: CASSLEGSRREQYF. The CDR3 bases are TGTGCCAGCAGCTTAGAGGGCAGTCGCCGCGAGCAGTACTTC.

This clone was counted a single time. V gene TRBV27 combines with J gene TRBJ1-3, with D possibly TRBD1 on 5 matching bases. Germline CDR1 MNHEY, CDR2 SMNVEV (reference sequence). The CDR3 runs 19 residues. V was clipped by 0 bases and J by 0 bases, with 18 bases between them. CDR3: CASSLSATGPLSSGNTIYF. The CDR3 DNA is TGTGCCAGCAGTTTATCTGCTACAGGTCCTTTAAGCTCTGGAAACACCATATATTTT.

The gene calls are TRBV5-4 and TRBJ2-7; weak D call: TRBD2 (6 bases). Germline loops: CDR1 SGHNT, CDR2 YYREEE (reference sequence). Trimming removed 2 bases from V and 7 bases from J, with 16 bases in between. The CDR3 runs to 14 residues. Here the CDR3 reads CASSFGWGDREQYF. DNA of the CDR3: TGTGCCAGCAGCTTCGGGTGGGGGGATAGGGAGCAGTACTTC.

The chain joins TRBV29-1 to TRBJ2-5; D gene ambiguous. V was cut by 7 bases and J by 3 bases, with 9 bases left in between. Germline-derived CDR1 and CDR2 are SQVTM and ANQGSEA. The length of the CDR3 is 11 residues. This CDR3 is CSAGREETQYF. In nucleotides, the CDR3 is TGCAGCGCCGGACGAGAAGAGACCCAGTACTTC.

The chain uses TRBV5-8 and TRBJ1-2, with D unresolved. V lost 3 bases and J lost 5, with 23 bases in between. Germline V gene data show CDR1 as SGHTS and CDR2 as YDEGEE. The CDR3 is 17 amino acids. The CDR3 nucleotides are TGTGCCAGCAGCTCGAACCCCGGTTTACAGCCGGGGTATGGCTACACCTTC. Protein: CASSSNPGLQPGYGYTF.